This T cell receptor beta chain was sequenced in a study of blood T cell repertoires in COVID-19. Turning to the study itself: Acute-phase and convalescent COVID-19 samples originated in the United States, Italy and Spain. T cells, B-cell-depleted T cells, or PBMCs supplied cDNA or gDNA.

V was clipped by 1 base and J by 6 bases, with 13 bases between them. The CDR3 length is 14 residues. Germline V gives CDR1 SGHRS, CDR2 YFSETQ. This clone was seen once. In the original analysis: Estimation of nucleated cell counts relied on the amplification of reference gene primers. Some clones are missing from TCRdb's copy, which holds only in-frame ones; the method was immunoSEQ multiplex PCR. D and trimming were read from the DNA, whereas the V and J calls and clone size are those reported in that table. The table shows about 51,000 clones, with 88% occurring only once. The sequence came from a man over 45 with active COVID-19. The chain couples TRBV5-1 to TRBJ1-1, with unresolved D. Sequenced material: peripheral blood. As DNA, the CDR3 is TGCGCCAGCAGCTTGCTCCCGGGGAGTGCTGAAGCTTTCTTT. It translates to CASSLLPGSAEAFF.